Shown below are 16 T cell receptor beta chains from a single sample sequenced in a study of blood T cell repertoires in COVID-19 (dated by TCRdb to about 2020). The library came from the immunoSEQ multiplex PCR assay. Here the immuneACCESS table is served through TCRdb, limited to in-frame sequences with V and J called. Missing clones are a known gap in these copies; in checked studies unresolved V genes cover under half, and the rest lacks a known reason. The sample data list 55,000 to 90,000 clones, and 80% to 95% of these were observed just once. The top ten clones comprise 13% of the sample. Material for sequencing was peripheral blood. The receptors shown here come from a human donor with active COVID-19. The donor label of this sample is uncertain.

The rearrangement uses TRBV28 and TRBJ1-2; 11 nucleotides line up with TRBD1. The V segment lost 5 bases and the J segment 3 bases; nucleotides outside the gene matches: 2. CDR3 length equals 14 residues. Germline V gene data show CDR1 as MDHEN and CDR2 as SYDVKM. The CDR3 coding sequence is TGTGCCAGCAGTATGGGACAGGGGGACTATGGCTACACCTTC. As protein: CASSMGQGDYGYTF.

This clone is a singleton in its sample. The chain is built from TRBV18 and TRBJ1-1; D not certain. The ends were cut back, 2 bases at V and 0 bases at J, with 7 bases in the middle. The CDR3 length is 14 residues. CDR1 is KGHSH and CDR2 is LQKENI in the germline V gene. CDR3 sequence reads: CASSPSEMNTEAFF. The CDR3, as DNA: TGTGCCAGCTCACCATCGGAGATGAACACTGAAGCTTTCTTT.

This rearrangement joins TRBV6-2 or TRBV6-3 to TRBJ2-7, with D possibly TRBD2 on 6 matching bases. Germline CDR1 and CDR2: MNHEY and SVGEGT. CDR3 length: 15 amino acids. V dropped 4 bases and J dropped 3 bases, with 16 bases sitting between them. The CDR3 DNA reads TGTGCCAGCAGTTCTCCACGGGGGACTCTCTACGAGCAGTACTTC. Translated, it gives CASSSPRGTLYEQYF.

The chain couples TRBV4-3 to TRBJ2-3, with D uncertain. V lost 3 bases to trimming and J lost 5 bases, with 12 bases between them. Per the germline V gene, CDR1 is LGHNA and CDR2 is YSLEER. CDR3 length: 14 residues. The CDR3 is CASSQKWAGDTQYF. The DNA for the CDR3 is TGCGCCAGCAGCCAGAAATGGGCCGGAGATACGCAGTATTTT.

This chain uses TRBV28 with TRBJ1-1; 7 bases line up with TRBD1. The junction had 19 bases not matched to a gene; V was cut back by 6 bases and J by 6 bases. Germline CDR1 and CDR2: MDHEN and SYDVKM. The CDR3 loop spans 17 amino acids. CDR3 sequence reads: CASRGAKGGLSTAEAFF. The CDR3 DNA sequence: TGTGCCAGCAGGGGGGCGAAAGGGGGCCTCTCTACCGCTGAAGCTTTCTTT.

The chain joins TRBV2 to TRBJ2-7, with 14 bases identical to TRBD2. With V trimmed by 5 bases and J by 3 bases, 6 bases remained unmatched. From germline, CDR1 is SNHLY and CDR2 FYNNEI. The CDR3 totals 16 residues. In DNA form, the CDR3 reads TGTGCCAGCAGTCTACGAGGGACTAGCGGGAGCTACGAGCAGTACTTC. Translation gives CASSLRGTSGSYEQYF.

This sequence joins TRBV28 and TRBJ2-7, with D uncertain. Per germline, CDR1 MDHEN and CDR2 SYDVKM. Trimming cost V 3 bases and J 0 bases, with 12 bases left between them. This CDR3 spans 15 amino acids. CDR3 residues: CASSFRRPTSYEQYF. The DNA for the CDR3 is TGTGCCAGCAGTTTTCGCAGGCCCACCTCCTACGAGCAGTACTTC.

For the CDR3, the DNA is TGTGCCAGTCCAGGGTACACCGGGGAGCTGTTTTTT. As protein: CASPGYTGELFF. The chain is built from TRBV19 and TRBJ2-2; TRBD1 might be the D (5 bases). The V gene lost 8 bases and the J gene lost 3 bases, with 7 bases spanning the gap. Germline CDR1 LNHDA, CDR2 SQIVND (reference sequence). The length of the CDR3 is 12 residues. The variable domain in full, with the rest retrieved from reference TRBV19 and TRBJ2-2, is DGGITQSPKYLFRKEGQNVTLSCEQNLNHDAMYWYRQDPGQGLRLIYYSQIVNDFQKGDIAEGYSVSREKKESFPLTVTSAQKNPTAFYLCASPGYTGELFFGEGSRLTVL.

CDR3 protein: CASSQDQRGAYEQYF. For the CDR3, the DNA is TGTGCCAGCAGCCAAGACCAGCGGGGGGCCTACGAGCAGTACTTC. The J gene is TRBJ2-7, the V gene TRBV3-1 (or the pseudogene TRBV3-2); 9 bases align to TRBD2. V trimming: 0 bases; J trimming: 2 bases; junction bases outside the gene matches: 2. The CDR3 is 15 amino acids. CDR1 is LGHDT and CDR2 is YNNKEL in the germline V gene (reference sequence).

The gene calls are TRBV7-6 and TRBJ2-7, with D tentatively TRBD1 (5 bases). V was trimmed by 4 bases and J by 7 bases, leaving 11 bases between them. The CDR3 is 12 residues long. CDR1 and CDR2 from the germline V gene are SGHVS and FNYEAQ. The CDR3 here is CASSSDSPEQYF. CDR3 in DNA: TGTGCCAGCAGCTCAGACAGCCCGGAGCAGTACTTC.

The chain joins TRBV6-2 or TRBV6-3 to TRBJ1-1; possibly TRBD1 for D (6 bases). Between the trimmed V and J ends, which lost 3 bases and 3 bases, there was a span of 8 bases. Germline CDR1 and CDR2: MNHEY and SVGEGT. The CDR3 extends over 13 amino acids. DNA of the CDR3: TGTGCCAGCAGTTATAACAGGGACACTGAAGCTTTCTTT. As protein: CASSYNRDTEAFF.

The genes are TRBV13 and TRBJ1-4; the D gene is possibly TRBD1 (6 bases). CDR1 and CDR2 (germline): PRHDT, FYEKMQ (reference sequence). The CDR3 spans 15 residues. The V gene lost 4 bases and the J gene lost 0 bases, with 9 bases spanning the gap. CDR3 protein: CASSSGDSTNEKLFF. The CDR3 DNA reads TGTGCCAGCAGCTCAGGGGACTCAACTAATGAAAAACTGTTTTTT.

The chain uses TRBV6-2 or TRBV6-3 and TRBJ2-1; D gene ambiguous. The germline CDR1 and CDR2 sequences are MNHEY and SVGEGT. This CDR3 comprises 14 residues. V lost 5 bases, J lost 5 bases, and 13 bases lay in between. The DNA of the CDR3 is TGTGCCAGCAGTCAACCCACAACTAACAATGAGCAGTTCTTC. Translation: CASSQPTTNNEQFF.

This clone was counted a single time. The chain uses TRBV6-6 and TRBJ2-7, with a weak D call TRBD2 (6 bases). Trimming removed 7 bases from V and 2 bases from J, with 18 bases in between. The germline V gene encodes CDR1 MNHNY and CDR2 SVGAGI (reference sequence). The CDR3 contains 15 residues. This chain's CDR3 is CASNLTSKVPYEQYF. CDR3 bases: TGTGCCAGCAACTTGACTAGTAAGGTACCCTACGAGCAGTACTTC.

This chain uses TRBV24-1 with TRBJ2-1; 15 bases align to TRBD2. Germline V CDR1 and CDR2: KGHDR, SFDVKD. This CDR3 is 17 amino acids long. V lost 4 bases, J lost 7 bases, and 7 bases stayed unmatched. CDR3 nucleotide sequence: TGTGCCACCAGTGAGGACGGGACTAGCGGGAGGATTAATGAGCAGTTCTTC. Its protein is CATSEDGTSGRINEQFF.

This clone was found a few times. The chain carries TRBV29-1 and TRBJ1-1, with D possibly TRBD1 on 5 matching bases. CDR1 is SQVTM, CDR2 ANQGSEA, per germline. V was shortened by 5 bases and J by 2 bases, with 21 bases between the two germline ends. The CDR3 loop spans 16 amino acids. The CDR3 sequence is CSVLIRAGKKNTEAFF. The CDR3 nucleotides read TGCAGCGTTTTAATTCGGGCAGGGAAAAAAAACACTGAAGCTTTCTTT.